This T cell receptor (beta chain) is drawn from a study of blood T cell repertoires in COVID-19. Study-level background: Acute and convalescent COVID-19 samples came from the United States, Italy and Spain.

Under the authors' procedure: Amplification with reference gene primers provided the estimates of nucleated cell counts. Sequencing was performed with immunoSEQ multiplex PCR; in TCRdb, only in-frame clones are kept and a portion is missing. The DNA was the basis for D and trimming; V, J and clone size are from that table. This sample yields roughly 150,000 clones, of which roughly 80% are seen a single time; under 9.5% belongs to the top ten. The table lists this clone with a few counts. Participants were aged 18 to 89 years from around 24 US areas. Which cohort a participant joined came from the clinical history participants gave. V gave up 4 bases and J gave up 5 bases; unmatched junction bases: 10. Looked up from germline, CDR1 is LNHDA and CDR2 is SQIVND (reference sequence). The CDR3 sequence is 15 residues long.

The sequence was obtained from a man aged 50-60 years who had recovered from COVID-19. Sequenced input: PBMCs or T cells enriched from blood (not recorded which). J is TRBJ2-7 and V is TRBV19, with 8 nucleotides matching TRBD1. The CDR3 DNA follows: TGTGCCAGTAGTAGTGGACAGGGAAGGGCGGACGAGCAGTACTTC. Protein: CASSSGQGRADEQYF.